These T cell receptor beta chains were read from a single sample in a study of T-cell reconstitution after alpha-beta-depleted transplantation in children. Each CDR3 protein is one row after TCRdb ran MiXCR on the PCR reads. The table has 640,000 or so distinct CDR3 sequences, roughly 17% seen once. This specimen was PBMCs from the stem cell graft donor, taken from the stem cell graft. These receptors all stem from a human donor who donated a stem cell graft to a child with acute myeloid leukemia. Both conserved end residues are part of each CDR3. D genes are given only for firm matches. Clone size, where shown, is once, few, many, or a class for clones that have expanded.

j_gene | d_gene | abundance | v_gene | CDR3aa | CDR3nt
TRBJ2-1 | TRBD2 | many | TRBV24-1 | CATSANGLASYNEQFF | TGTGCCACCAGTGCCAACGGACTAGCGTCCTACAATGAGCAGTTCTTC
TRBJ2-5 | . | many | TRBV6-5 | CASSYGQSGETQYF | TGTGCCAGCAGTTACGGACAATCGGGCGAGACCCAGTACTTC
TRBJ2-1 | . | many | TRBV20-1 | CSARDTRASGVPVYNEQFF | TGCAGTGCTAGAGATACTCGGGCCTCGGGGGTACCGGTTTACAATGAGCAGTTCTTC
TRBJ2-3 | TRBD2 | few | TRBV6-1 | CASRSGLALKITDTQYF | TGTGCCAGCAGATCCGGACTAGCGCTTAAAATCACAGATACGCAGTATTTT
TRBJ2-1 | . | once | TRBV7-2 | CASSLSSGLNYNEQFF | TGTGCCAGCAGCTTAAGTTCGGGACTCAACTACAATGAGCAGTTCTTC
TRBJ2-5 | . | many | TRBV5-6 | CASSPAVGSLQETQYF | TGTGCCAGCAGCCCGGCGGTGGGAAGCCTCCAAGAGACCCAGTACTTC
TRBJ1-5 | . | many | TRBV20-1 | CSARWGTNQPQHF | TGCAGTGCTAGGTGGGGGACCAATCAGCCCCAGCATTTT
TRBJ1-4 | TRBD1 | many | TRBV29-1 | CSVEVPGQRDEKLFF | TGCAGCGTTGAGGTTCCGGGACAGCGCGATGAAAAACTGTTTTTT
TRBJ1-6 | TRBD1 | many | TRBV20-1 | CSATRQGGSPLHF | TGCAGTGCCACCAGACAGGGAGGGTCACCCCTCCACTTT
TRBJ1-2 | . | many | TRBV20-1 | CSASGDGYTF | TGCAGTGCTAGTGGAGATGGCTACACCTTC
TRBJ2-1 | TRBD2 | many | TRBV20-1 | CSARILGGMQFF | TGCAGTGCAAGGATTTTGGGGGGGATGCAGTTCTTC
TRBJ1-2 | TRBD1 | . | TRBV7-9 | CASSPGQAVGYTF | TGTGCCAGCAGCCCAGGACAGGCTGTTGGCTACACCTTC
TRBJ2-3 | TRBD1 | many | TRBV20-1 | CSARTVGTGTASTDTQYF | TGCAGTGCTAGAACCGTGGGAACAGGGACAGCTAGCACAGATACGCAGTATTTT
TRBJ2-2 | . | few | TRBV7-3 | CASSSPGTVTGELFF | TGTGCCAGCAGCTCGCCCGGTACAGTCACCGGGGAGCTGTTTTTT
TRBJ1-5 | . | . | TRBV6-4 | CAVFYPTGPLYHNQPQHF | TGTGCCGTCTTTTATCCGACAGGCCCTCTGTACCACAATCAGCCCCAGCATTTT
TRBJ2-3 | . | . | TRBV5-1 | CASSLAGLSTDTQYF | TGCGCCAGCAGCTTGGCGGGGTTGAGTACAGATACGCAGTATTTT
TRBJ2-3 | . | few | TRBV12-5 | CASGLEGQGFADTQYF | TGTGCTAGTGGTTTGGAAGGTCAGGGGTTCGCAGATACGCAGTATTTT
TRBJ2-3 | TRBD1 | many | TRBV29-1 | CSLGKGQGTDTQYF | TGCAGCTTGGGGAAGGGACAGGGCACAGATACGCAGTATTTT
TRBJ1-2 | . | many | TRBV20-1 | CSARDRGGPNYGYTF | TGCAGTGCTAGAGATAGGGGGGGCCCGAACTATGGCTACACCTTC
TRBJ2-7 | TRBD1 | . | TRBV7-9 | CASTNRGDYEQYF | TGTGCCAGCACAAACAGGGGCGACTACGAGCAGTACTTC
TRBJ1-2 | . | many | TRBV10-3 | CAISEEGSYGYTF | TGTGCCATCAGTGAGGAAGGAAGCTATGGCTACACCTTC
TRBJ2-1 | . | few | TRBV4-3 | CASSQGGHIEQFF | TGCGCCAGCAGCCAAGGGGGACACATAGAGCAGTTCTTC
TRBJ2-3 | . | . | TRBV7-2 | CASSFKTSSTDTQYF | TGTGCCAGCAGCTTCAAGACCTCTAGCACAGATACGCAGTATTTT
TRBJ2-5 | . | many | TRBV29-1 | CSVLTATETQYF | TGCAGCGTATTGACGGCCACTGAGACCCAGTACTTC
TRBJ2-5 | . | . | TRBV3-1 | CASSPGRALEKTQYF | TGTGCCAGCAGCCCGGGAAGGGCATTGGAGAAGACCCAGTACTTC
TRBJ2-2 | . | . | TRBV3-1 | CASSQGRGTNTGELFF | TGTGCCAGCAGCCAAGGGAGGGGGACAAACACCGGGGAGCTGTTTTTT
TRBJ2-7 | TRBD1 | many | TRBV20-1 | CSARGDRENEQYF | TGCAGTGCTAGAGGGGACAGGGAAAACGAGCAGTACTTC
TRBJ1-4 | . | . | TRBV25-1 | CASSAGRGNEKLFF | TGTGCCAGCAGTGCAGGACGGGGGAATGAAAAACTGTTTTTT
TRBJ1-1 | . | many | TRBV7-2 | CASSLGELNTEAFF | TGTGCCAGCAGCTTAGGGGAGTTGAACACTGAAGCTTTCTTT
TRBJ1-2 | . | many | TRBV7-9 | CASSLVSGDNLNAGYTF | TGTGCCAGCAGCTTAGTTAGCGGGGACAACCTAAACGCTGGCTACACCTTC
TRBJ2-3 | . | . | TRBV5-1 | CASSARRDTQYF | TGCGCCAGCAGCGCCCGCCGGGATACGCAGTATTTT
TRBJ2-1 | . | few | TRBV11-2 | CASSLGRHNEQFF | TGTGCCAGCAGCTTGGGACGGCACAATGAGCAGTTCTTC
TRBJ1-1 | . | . | TRBV20-1 | CCAWPARQSMDTEAFF | TGCTGTGCCTGGCCCGCCCGACAGTCTATGGACACTGAAGCTTTCTTT
TRBJ2-1 | . | many | TRBV7-8 | CASSRGSSSYNEQFF | TGTGCCAGCAGTCGGGGGTCGAGCTCCTACAATGAGCAGTTCTTC
TRBJ1-1 | . | . | TRBV18 | CASSRGKETEAFF | TGTGCCAGCTCAAGGGGAAAGGAAACTGAAGCTTTCTTT
TRBJ2-6 | . | many | TRBV10-3 | CAVGGTGANVLTF | TGTGCCGTGGGAGGTACTGGGGCCAACGTCCTGACTTTC
TRBJ2-3 | TRBD2 | . | TRBV7-9 | CASSRLAGSDTQYF | TGTGCCAGCAGCCGACTAGCGGGCTCAGATACGCAGTATTTT
TRBJ2-2 | . | many | TRBV6-5 | CASSYGERTNTGELFF | TGTGCCAGCAGTTACGGTGAACGAACGAACACCGGGGAGCTGTTTTTT
TRBJ1-4 | . | few | TRBV20-1 | CSARKGGQETNEKLFF | TGCAGTGCTAGGAAAGGCGGTCAGGAAACTAATGAAAAACTGTTTTTT
TRBJ1-6 | . | few | TRBV7-6 | CASSLGGGNAKPNSPLHF | TGTGCCAGCAGCTTAGGGGGTGGAAACGCGAAACCAAATTCACCCCTCCACTTT
TRBJ2-3 | . | . | TRBV15 | CATDLKGRGADTQYF | TGTGCCACCGACCTCAAGGGGAGAGGCGCAGATACGCAGTATTTT
TRBJ2-5 | TRBD1 | few | TRBV20-1 | CSAIVYLKTGTLARETQYF | TGCAGTGCAATAGTGTACCTTAAGACAGGGACCCTGGCCCGGGAGACCCAGTACTTC
TRBJ1-1 | . | . | TRBV7-9 | CASSLTSEAFF | TGTGCCAGCAGCTTGACCTCTGAAGCTTTCTTT
TRBJ2-3 | TRBD1 | many | TRBV7-3 | CASSDGQGMTDTQYF | TGTGCCAGCAGCGATGGACAGGGGATGACAGATACGCAGTATTTT
TRBJ2-3 | . | . | TRBV7-2 | CASSLALLSAQGDTQYF | TGTGCCAGCAGCTTAGCGCTTTTAAGCGCCCAGGGCGATACGCAGTATTTT
TRBJ1-2 | . | many | TRBV5-6 | CASSLRVVRTERDGYTF | TGTGCCAGCAGCTTAAGGGTGGTCAGGACAGAAAGGGATGGCTACACCTTC
TRBJ2-7 | TRBD2 | many | TRBV7-2 | CASSLGGRGDEQYF | TGTGCCAGCAGCTTAGGAGGTCGGGGGGACGAGCAGTACTTC
TRBJ2-4 | TRBD1 | few | TRBV30 | CAWAWTGGVQYF | TGTGCCTGGGCGTGGACAGGGGGGGTTCAGTACTTC
TRBJ1-6 | . | many | TRBV20-1 | CSARGGGKFYNSPLHF | TGCAGTGCTAGAGGAGGAGGAAAGTTCTATAATTCACCCCTCCACTTT
TRBJ1-6 | . | many | TRBV20-1 | CSARDPGSNSPLHF | TGCAGTGCTAGAGACCCGGGGTCTAATTCACCCCTCCACTTT
TRBJ2-5 | . | many | TRBV12-3/TRBV12-4 | CASSLRGKETQYF | TGTGCCAGCAGTTTAAGAGGGAAAGAGACCCAGTACTTC